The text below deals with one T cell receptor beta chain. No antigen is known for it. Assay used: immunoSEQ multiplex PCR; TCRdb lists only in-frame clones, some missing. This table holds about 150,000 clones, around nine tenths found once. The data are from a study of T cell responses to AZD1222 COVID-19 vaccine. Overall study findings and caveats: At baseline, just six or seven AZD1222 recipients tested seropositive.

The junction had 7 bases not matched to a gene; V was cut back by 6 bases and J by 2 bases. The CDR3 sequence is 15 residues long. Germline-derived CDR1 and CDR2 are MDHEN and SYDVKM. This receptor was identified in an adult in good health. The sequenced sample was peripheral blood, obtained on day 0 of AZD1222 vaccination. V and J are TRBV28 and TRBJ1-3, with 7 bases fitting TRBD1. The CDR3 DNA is TGTGCCAGCAGGAGACAGGGCGAGGCTGGAAACACCATATATTTT. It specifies CASRRQGEAGNTIYF.